What follows are 18 T cell receptor beta chains derived from one specimen sequenced in a study of blood T cell repertoires in COVID-19. The table came from immunoSEQ multiplex PCR; TCRdb's copy has only in-frame clones and leaves some out. The sample has roughly 150,000 clones, about 85% seen once. Material: peripheral blood. These receptors were collected from an older woman with COVID-19, enrolled during active disease.

The chain links TRBV9 to TRBJ1-1, with D uncertain. Per germline, CDR1 SGDLS and CDR2 YYNGEE. V was cut by 2 bases and J by 0 bases, with 14 bases left in between. The CDR3 totals 16 residues. The CDR3 DNA reads as TGTGCCAGCAGCGTTGTGCAGAATATCATGAACACTGAAGCTTTCTTT. Its translation: CASSVVQNIMNTEAFF.

This chain links TRBV7-9 with TRBJ1-4; no definite D call. The V end lost 2 bases, the J end lost 5 bases, and 6 bases lay between the germline ends. The CDR3 runs 13 residues. The germline gives CDR1 SEHNR, CDR2 FQNEAQ (reference sequence). CDR3 region: CASSLWRNEKLFF. The CDR3 DNA follows: TGTGCCAGCAGCTTATGGAGGAATGAAAAACTGTTTTTT.

The chain has TRBV19 and TRBJ1-2; 7 nucleotides align to TRBD1. The V gene's germline CDR1 is LNHDA and CDR2 SQIVND (reference sequence). This CDR3 region has 13 residues. V gave up 3 bases and J gave up 4 bases; unmatched junction bases: 2. CDR3 amino acids: CASSMTGIYGYTF. The CDR3 DNA follows: TGTGCCAGTAGTATGACAGGGATCTATGGCTACACCTTC.

The gene calls are TRBV5-1 and TRBJ1-5; D not resolved. Trimming removed 1 base from V and 5 bases from J, with 7 bases in between. CDR1 and CDR2 from the germline V gene are SGHRS and YFSETQ. The CDR3 consists of 13 residues. The CDR3 protein is CASSLYFDQPQHF. CDR3 sequence (DNA): TGCGCCAGCAGCTTGTATTTTGATCAGCCCCAGCATTTT.

The chain combines TRBV12-5 with TRBJ2-4; maybe TRBD1 (5 bases). V was clipped by 7 bases and J by 4 bases, with 11 bases between them. From germline, CDR1 is LGHNT and CDR2 FRNRAP. This CDR3 contains 13 residues. The CDR3 coding sequence is TGTGCTAGTGTCCAGGGAACTAAAAACATTCAGTACTTC. Its protein is CASVQGTKNIQYF. The variable domain in full, completed from reference TRBV12-5 and TRBJ2-4, reads DARVTQTPRHKVTEMGQEVTMRCQPILGHNTVFWYRQTMMQGLELLAYFRNRAPLDDSGMPKDRFSAEMPDATLATLKIQPSEPRDSAVYFCASVQGTKNIQYFGAGTRLSVL.

The chain links TRBV7-2 to TRBJ1-2, with a tentative D call TRBD1 (5 bases). The germline CDR1 and CDR2 sequences are SGHTA and FQGNSA. V dropped 2 bases and J dropped 6 bases, with 25 bases sitting between them. The CDR3 is 18 residues long. The CDR3 bases are TGTGCCAGCAGCTTATATCCAGGAGGGTTGGGGGGTCGGCATGGCTACACCTTC. This codes for CASSLYPGGLGGRHGYTF.

V usage is TRBV5-1 and J usage is TRBJ1-2; TRBD1 aligns across 7 bases. The CDR3 has 13 amino acids. Germline-derived CDR1 and CDR2 are SGHRS and YFSETQ. Losses at the gene ends were 4 bases for V and 8 bases for J; bases not matched to a gene: 8. This CDR3 reads CASSRDRADGYTF. DNA of the CDR3: TGCGCCAGCAGCCGCGACAGGGCGGACGGCTACACCTTC.

The chain links TRBV5-1 to TRBJ2-2; TRBD2 is a possible D gene (5 bases). The CDR3 spans 14 residues. Germline V gives CDR1 SGHRS, CDR2 YFSETQ. V dropped 3 bases and J dropped 4 bases, with 10 bases sitting between them. This CDR3 is CASSSGAVTGELFF. The CDR3, as DNA: TGCGCCAGCAGCTCCGGAGCGGTCACCGGGGAGCTGTTTTTT.

The CDR3 sequence: CASRRDAYEQYV. DNA for the CDR3: TGTGCCAGCAGGCGGGATGCCTACGAGCAGTACGTC. The chain recombines TRBV6-5 with TRBJ2-7; a weak D match, TRBD2 (6 bases). V was clipped by 6 bases and J by 2 bases, with 8 bases between them. Germline lookup yields CDR1 MNHEY and CDR2 SVGAGI. The CDR3 sequence is 12 residues long.

The chain joins TRBV7-2 to TRBJ1-4, with 7 bases fitting TRBD1. The CDR3 is made up of 15 amino acids. The germline V gene encodes CDR1 SGHTA and CDR2 FQGNSA. V shed 5 bases, J shed 7 bases, and the junction held 10 bases outside the gene matches. The CDR3 region is CASSPFQGVGEKLFF. The CDR3 coding sequence is TGTGCCAGCAGCCCCTTTCAGGGGGTAGGTGAAAAACTGTTTTTT.

The CDR3: CASSSMAGSGQPQHF. CDR3 nucleotides: TGTGCCAGCAGTTCCATGGCAGGGAGCGGGCAGCCCCAGCATTTT. This chain uses TRBV6-2 or TRBV6-3 with TRBJ1-5; tentative D call: TRBD1 (5 bases). The CDR3 loop spans 15 amino acids. V shed 4 bases and J shed 7 bases, with 17 bases lying between them. Germline V gene lookup returns CDR1 MNHEY and CDR2 SVGEGT.

This rearrangement joins TRBV28 to TRBJ2-7; 8 positions agree with TRBD2. The V segment lost 7 bases and the J segment 2 bases; nucleotides outside the gene matches: 7. CDR3 size: 14 residues. Germline assignment: CDR1 MDHEN and CDR2 SYDVKM. CDR3 sequence: CASTLIAGPYEQYF. The CDR3 region has the DNA TGTGCCAGCACCCTCATAGCGGGGCCCTACGAGCAGTACTTC.

The chain joins TRBV19 to TRBJ1-4; D unclear. V was cut by 6 bases and J by 4 bases, with 12 bases left in between. CDR3 length: 14 residues. Germline CDR1 reads LNHDA; CDR2 reads SQIVND (reference sequence). As DNA, the CDR3 is TGTGCCAGTAGGACGACGGGTAATAATGAAAAACTGTTTTTT. Protein product: CASRTTGNNEKLFF.

This chain uses TRBV6-5 with TRBJ1-1, with 7 bases matching TRBD1. There are 13 residues in the CDR3. Germline-derived CDR1 and CDR2 are MNHEY and SVGAGI. The ends lost 6 bases at V and 2 bases at J; junction bases unmatched: 3. In DNA form, the CDR3 reads TGTGCCAGCAGACAGGGGCGAAACACTGAAGCTTTCTTT. Encoded protein: CASRQGRNTEAFF.

The V gene is TRBV4-2, the J gene TRBJ1-5, with unresolved D. Germline CDR1 reads LGHNA; CDR2 reads YNFKEQ. The CDR3 runs 15 residues. V was trimmed by 4 bases and J by 3 bases, leaving 13 bases between them. Written as DNA, the CDR3 is TGTGCCAGCAGCCTTATAGAGGGTGACAATCAGCCCCAGCATTTT. It specifies CASSLIEGDNQPQHF.

This clone turned up a few times. The chain has TRBV7-8 and TRBJ1-5; tentative D call: TRBD1 (6 bases). There are 14 residues in the CDR3. The germline V and J ends were trimmed by 6 bases and 4 bases, with 13 bases remaining between them. Per the germline V gene, CDR1 is SGHVS and CDR2 is FQNEAQ. The CDR3 nucleotides are TGTGCCAGCAGACCGACAGGCTGGAATCAGCCCCAGCATTTT. This encodes CASRPTGWNQPQHF.

The chain recombines TRBV3-1 (or the pseudogene TRBV3-2) with TRBJ2-5; D is ambiguous. Trimming left V 4 bases short and J 1 base short, with 16 bases between. Germline loops: CDR1 LGHDT, CDR2 YNNKEL (reference sequence). The CDR3 has 16 residues. DNA of the CDR3: TGTGCCAGCAGCCCAGGCCCCGGTCGGTCCCAAGAGACCCAGTACTTC. The encoded protein is CASSPGPGRSQETQYF.

V usage is TRBV20-1 and J usage is TRBJ1-3, with D unclear. Germline V gives CDR1 DFQATT, CDR2 SNEGSKA (reference sequence). This CDR3 has 11 residues. The V end was cut by 6 bases, the J end by 4 bases, with 7 bases between. Here the CDR3 DNA reads TGCAGTGCCTTCAGGGGAAACACCATATATTTT. It is translated as CSAFRGNTIYF.